This TCR beta chain was retrieved from a study of tumor-infiltrating lymphocytes in oesophageal squamous cell carcinoma. This clonotype is medium-sized by share. TCRdb re-derived calls from the PCR reads in MiXCR, one entry per CDR3 protein. The sample yields tens of thousands of distinct CDR3 sequences, more than 35% seen once. The sequencing input was esophageal tumor tissue. The clonotype originates from a male donor with esophageal squamous cell carcinoma.

For the CDR3, the DNA is TGTGCCAGCAGCCCCGGCCGTTTTGGAAGGCGGACTGAAGCTTTCTTT. Its protein is CASSPGRFGRRTEAFF. This sequence joins TRBV5-6 and TRBJ1-1; D unresolved. This CDR3 region has 16 residues. Germline CDR1 is SGHDT and CDR2 is YYEEEE. V lost 4 bases, J lost 5 bases, and 21 bases lay in between.